A single T cell receptor beta chain is shown here with its context. This sample is part of a study of shared clonotypes between healthy human individuals. Deletions cut 3 bases from V and 9 bases from J, with 9 bases between. This CDR3 has 12 amino acids. Germline-derived CDR1 and CDR2 are SGHTA and FQGNSA. Method: immunoSEQ multiplex PCR; TCRdb's copy keeps in-frame clones and lacks some. The sample holds approximately 2.5 million clones; 85% to 95% are singletons and the top ten take 0.11% to 0.15%. Sequencing input: naive CD4+ T cells sorted from blood. Subset denoted: CD45RA+ positively selected. This chain connects TRBV7-2 to TRBJ2-1, with D perhaps assigned TRBD1 or TRBD2 (5 bases each). This receptor was taken from a man aged 18 to 29 in good health. CDR3 in DNA: TGTGCCAGCAGCTTGAGGGGCCTTGAGCAGTTCTTC. Protein sequence: CASSLRGLEQFF. Variable domain in full (rest from reference TRBV7-2 and TRBJ2-1): GAGVSQSPSNKVTEKGKDVELRCDPISGHTALYWYRQSLGQGLEFLIYFQGNSAPDKSGLPSDRFSAERTGGSVSTLTIQRTQQEDSAVYLCASSLRGLEQFFGPGTRLTVL.